What follows describes a single TCR beta chain. Germline V CDR1 and CDR2: ENHRY, SYGVKD. J lost 6 bases, V lost 4 bases, and 2 bases had no gene match. The CDR3 extends over 13 amino acids. The entry originates in a study of blood T cell repertoires in COVID-19. Study context: Italy, Spain and the United States were the sources of the convalescent and acute COVID-19 samples. Sources were T cells, B-cell-depleted T cells, or PBMCs; the material itself was cDNA or gDNA.

In the original analysis: Estimates of nucleated cell counts were drawn from the amplification of reference gene primers. Sequencing used immunoSEQ multiplex PCR; TCRdb keeps in-frame clones, though not all of them. V and J calls and clone size are those listed in that table; D and trimming were worked out from the DNA. The top ten hold roughly 9.7% of the sample, which has about 59,000 clones, roughly 80% seen once. Sequenced: peripheral blood. The J gene is TRBJ2-7, the V gene TRBV10-3; 11 bases fit TRBD1. This clonotype was sampled from a human donor in a cohort sampled during active COVID-19. In nucleotides, the CDR3 is TGTGCCATCAGTGTGGACAGGGGGCGCGAGCAGTACTTC. Amino acid sequence: CAISVDRGREQYF.